This is a list of T cell receptor beta chains from one sample in a study of technical replicates of blood from several donors. The assay was immunoSEQ multiplex PCR, and TCRdb's table has in-frame clones only and misses some. Of about 75,000 clones in the sample, approximately 91% were seen once. Sequenced: PBMCs. The receptors stem from a human donor in good health. Some clones in this sample may be carry-over from other donors' samples. Each CDR3 is given with its conserved first and last residue.

TRBJ2-7 TRBV19 CASSRTSGRASFYEQYF
TRBJ2-6 TRBV6-5 CASSSASGAVNVLTF
TRBJ2-5 TRBV4-3 CASSQDVNRVEETQYF
TRBJ2-5 TRBV5-1 CATRPTSGSGETQYF
TRBJ2-1 TRBV6-1 CASNQLAPSYNEQFF
TRBJ2-7 TRBV30 CAWSVGQWRGSYEQYF
TRBJ2-7 TRBV9 CASSVRDTYEQYF
TRBJ1-2 TRBV9 CASSRGPNYGYTF
TRBJ2-7 TRBV5-6 CASSLAGGAHEQYF
TRBJ2-3 TRBV10-3 CAISDAGFTDTQYF
TRBJ2-5 TRBV6-5 CASSYASAFQETQYF
TRBJ2-7 TRBV6-6 CASRGTGGDEQYF
TRBJ2-1 TRBV5-5 CASSWRTGGRQNEQFF
TRBJ2-1 TRBV5-1 CASSVGTGSYNEQFF
TRBJ2-6 TRBV6-1 CASTRAGYGANVLTF
TRBJ2-7 TRBV7-9 CASSLGVFPDEQYF
TRBJ1-6 TRBV15 CATSRDLTGGSPLHF
TRBJ2-3 TRBV30 CAWSVSLAGDTQYF
TRBJ2-1 TRBV2 CASRTQGALSGEQFF
TRBJ2-5 TRBV29-1 CSVRLAGHAETQYF
TRBJ2-7 TRBV4-1 CASSPIGGNYEQYF
TRBJ2-5 TRBV7-6 CASSSTGRGGETQYF
TRBJ2-7 TRBV6-5 CASSQGPVYEQYF
TRBJ1-1 TRBV6-6 CASQSGLMNTEAFF
TRBJ2-7 TRBV13 CASSAGNAYEQYF
TRBJ2-7 TRBV20-1 CSATRGEQYF
TRBJ2-4 TRBV9 CASSPESGSYIQYF
TRBJ2-5 TRBV5-5 CASSLEGGAKTQYF
TRBJ2-3 TRBV29-1 CSVEDRVRGTDTQYF
TRBJ2-5 TRBV7-9 CASSLDRSSGTLGETQYF
TRBJ2-7 TRBV6-6 CASSTGTGSYEQYF
TRBJ2-7 TRBV4-2 CASSQETGTSSEQYF
TRBJ2-1 TRBV5-1 CASSRAGTSGSLEQFF
TRBJ2-5 TRBV5-1 CASSLAASGGETQYF
TRBJ2-7 TRBV9 CASSVGLQGGLSYEQYF
TRBJ2-7 TRBV4-1 CASSQARMTTYEQYF
TRBJ2-5 TRBV5-1 CASSLLVQETQYF
TRBJ2-2 TRBV5-1 CASSSEAGLNTGELFF
TRBJ2-1 TRBV30 CAAGLAGGPNEQFF
TRBJ2-1 TRBV30 CAWSALLAGVGNEQFF
TRBJ2-7 TRBV5-6 CASSRDRVGYEQYF
TRBJ2-2 TRBV9 CASSSLAGITGELFF
TRBJ1-6 TRBV5-6 CASSLLGQGYNSPLHF
TRBJ2-1 TRBV5-6 CASSLLTSGYNEQFF
TRBJ1-1 TRBV19 CASSIGGQNTEAFF
TRBJ1-2 TRBV18 CASSPRGDANYGYTF
TRBJ1-2 TRBV5-1 CASSAREYYGYTF
TRBJ1-4 TRBV6-5 CASSPTGALEKLFF
TRBJ2-3 TRBV4-3 CASSQALFLTDTQYF
TRBJ1-6 TRBV11-2 CASSPKDTGSSYNSPLHF
TRBJ1-1 TRBV7-9 CASSLEGQNTEAFF
TRBJ2-7 TRBV4-2 CASSQAGLSYEQYF
TRBJ1-1 TRBV6-4 CASIKPSEAFF
TRBJ2-1 TRBV25-1 CASSGYRGPDEQFF
TRBJ1-2 TRBV9 CASSAHGSKGANYGYTF
TRBJ2-6 TRBV30 CAWSRTAGANVLTF
TRBJ2-1 TRBV7-2 CASSSSGRRGEQFF